This TCR beta chain originates from a study of early T cells in non-severe SARS-CoV-2 infection. Individual cDNA molecules received unique molecular identifiers. TCRdb processed the 5' RACE reads anew with MiXCR; each CDR3 protein has one entry. Of around 55,000 distinct CDR3 sequences in the sample, 12% were seen once. This clonotype was recorded many times. As yet, its antigen is unknown. The ends lost 2 bases at V and 3 bases at J; junction bases unmatched: 10. Germline V gene data show CDR1 as SGHNT and CDR2 as YYREEE (reference sequence). This CDR3 is built from 17 residues. Study findings and constraints: Clonotype matching in VDJdb favored anti-spike CD8 responses and did not capture private and CD4 specificities.

The sample taken for sequencing was whole blood. The clonotype was recovered from an adult who was a healthcare worker with PCR-confirmed SARS-CoV-2 infection or an uninfected control (not recorded which). The chain recombines TRBV5-4 with TRBJ1-5; the match to TRBD1 covers 8 bases. CDR3: CASSFDWDRWVNQPQHF. CDR3 DNA: TGTGCCAGCAGCTTCGACTGGGACAGGTGGGTCAATCAGCCCCAGCATTTT. The variable domain in full, with the rest retrieved from reference TRBV5-4 and TRBJ1-5, is ETGVTQSPTHLIKTRGQQVTLRCSSQSGHNTVSWYQQALGQGPQFIFQYYREEENGRGNFPPRFSGLQFPNYSSELNVNALELDDSALYLCASSFDWDRWVNQPQHFGDGTRLSIL.